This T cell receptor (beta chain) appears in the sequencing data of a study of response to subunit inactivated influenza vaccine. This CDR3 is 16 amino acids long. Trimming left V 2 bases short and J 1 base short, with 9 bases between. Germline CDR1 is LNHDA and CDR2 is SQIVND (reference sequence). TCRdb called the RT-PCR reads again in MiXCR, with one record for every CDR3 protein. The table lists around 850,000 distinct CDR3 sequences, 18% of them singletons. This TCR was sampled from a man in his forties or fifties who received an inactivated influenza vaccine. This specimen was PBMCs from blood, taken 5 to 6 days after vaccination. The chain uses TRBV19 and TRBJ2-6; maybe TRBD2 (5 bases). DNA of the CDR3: TGTGCCAGTAGTATACCTAGCAGGTCTGGGGCCAACGTCCTGACTTTC. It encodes CASSIPSRSGANVLTF.